This T cell receptor beta chain derives from a study of T cells in Graves' hyperthyroidism and ophthalmopathy. V gave up 6 bases and J gave up 3 bases, with 8 bases separating them. CDR3 length equals 13 residues. TCR beta CDR3 region amplification was performed from RNA transcripts. First-round RT-PCR with HTBI primers amplified the TCR CDR3 region. TCRdb independently ran MiXCR on the multiplex PCR reads; one entry per CDR3 protein. The sample holds about 420,000 distinct CDR3 sequences, roughly 13% seen once. This clonotype occurred many times. Sequenced material: blood. The V call is TRBV12-3 or TRBV12-4, the J call TRBJ1-4, with D unclear. This TCR was recovered from a woman aged 18 to 35 with Graves' hyperthyroidism. CDR3 in amino acids: CASRGRSNEKLFF. Written as DNA, the CDR3 is TGTGCCAGCAGGGGGAGGTCTAATGAAAAACTGTTTTTT.